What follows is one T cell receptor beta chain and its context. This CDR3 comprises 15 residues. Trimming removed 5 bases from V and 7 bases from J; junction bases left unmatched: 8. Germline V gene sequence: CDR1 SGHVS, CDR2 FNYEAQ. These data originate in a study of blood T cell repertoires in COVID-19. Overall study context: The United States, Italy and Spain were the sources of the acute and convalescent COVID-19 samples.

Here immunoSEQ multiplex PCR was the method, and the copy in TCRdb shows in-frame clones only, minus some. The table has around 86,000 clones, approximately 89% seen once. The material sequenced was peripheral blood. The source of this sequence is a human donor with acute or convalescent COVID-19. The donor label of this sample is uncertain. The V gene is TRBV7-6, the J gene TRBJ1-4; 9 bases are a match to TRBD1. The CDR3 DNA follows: TGTGCCAGCAGCCCCGGACAGGGGAGGGGTGAAAAACTGTTTTTT. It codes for CASSPGQGRGEKLFF.